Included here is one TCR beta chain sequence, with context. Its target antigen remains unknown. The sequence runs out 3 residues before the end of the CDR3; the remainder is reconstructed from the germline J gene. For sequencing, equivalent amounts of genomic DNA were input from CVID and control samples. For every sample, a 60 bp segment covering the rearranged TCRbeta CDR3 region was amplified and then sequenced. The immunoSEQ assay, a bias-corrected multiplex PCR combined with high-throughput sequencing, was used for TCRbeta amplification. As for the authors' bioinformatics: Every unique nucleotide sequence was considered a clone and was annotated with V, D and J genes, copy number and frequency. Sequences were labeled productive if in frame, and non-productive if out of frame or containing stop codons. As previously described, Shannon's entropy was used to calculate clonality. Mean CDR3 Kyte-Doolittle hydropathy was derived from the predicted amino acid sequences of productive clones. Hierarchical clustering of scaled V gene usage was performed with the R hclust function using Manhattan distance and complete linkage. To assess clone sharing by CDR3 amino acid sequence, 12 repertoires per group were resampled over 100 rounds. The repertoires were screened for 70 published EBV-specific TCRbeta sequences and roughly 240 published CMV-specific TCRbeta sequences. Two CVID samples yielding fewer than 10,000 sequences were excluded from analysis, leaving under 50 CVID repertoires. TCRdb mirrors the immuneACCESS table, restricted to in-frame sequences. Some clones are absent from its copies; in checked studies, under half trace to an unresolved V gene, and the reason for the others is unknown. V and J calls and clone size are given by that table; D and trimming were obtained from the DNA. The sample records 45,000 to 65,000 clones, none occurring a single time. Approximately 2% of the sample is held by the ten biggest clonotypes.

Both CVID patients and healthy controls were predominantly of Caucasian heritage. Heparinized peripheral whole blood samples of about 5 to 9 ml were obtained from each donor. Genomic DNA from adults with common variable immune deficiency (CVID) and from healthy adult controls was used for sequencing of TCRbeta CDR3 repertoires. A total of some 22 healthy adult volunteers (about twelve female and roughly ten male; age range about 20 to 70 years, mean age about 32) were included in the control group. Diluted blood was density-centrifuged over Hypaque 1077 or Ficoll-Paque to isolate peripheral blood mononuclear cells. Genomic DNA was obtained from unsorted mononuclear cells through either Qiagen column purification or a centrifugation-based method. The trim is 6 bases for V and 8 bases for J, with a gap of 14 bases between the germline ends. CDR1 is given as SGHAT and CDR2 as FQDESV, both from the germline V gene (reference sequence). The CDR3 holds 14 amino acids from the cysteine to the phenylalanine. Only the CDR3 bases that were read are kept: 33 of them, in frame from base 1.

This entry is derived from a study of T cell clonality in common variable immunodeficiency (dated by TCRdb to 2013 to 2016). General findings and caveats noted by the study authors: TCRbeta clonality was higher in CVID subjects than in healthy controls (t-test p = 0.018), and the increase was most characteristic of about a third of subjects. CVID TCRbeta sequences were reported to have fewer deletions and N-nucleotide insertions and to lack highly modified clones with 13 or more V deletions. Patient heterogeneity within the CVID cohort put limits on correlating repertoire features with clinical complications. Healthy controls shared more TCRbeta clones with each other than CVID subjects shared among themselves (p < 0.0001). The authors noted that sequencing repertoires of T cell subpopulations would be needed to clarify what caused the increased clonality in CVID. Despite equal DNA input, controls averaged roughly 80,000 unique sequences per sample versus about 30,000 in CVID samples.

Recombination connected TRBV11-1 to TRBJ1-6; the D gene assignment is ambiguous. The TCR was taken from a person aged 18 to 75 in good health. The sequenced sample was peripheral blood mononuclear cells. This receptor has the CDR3 CASSLTRIYSPLHF. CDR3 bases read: TGTGCCAGCAGTTTGACTCGAATCTATTCACCC.